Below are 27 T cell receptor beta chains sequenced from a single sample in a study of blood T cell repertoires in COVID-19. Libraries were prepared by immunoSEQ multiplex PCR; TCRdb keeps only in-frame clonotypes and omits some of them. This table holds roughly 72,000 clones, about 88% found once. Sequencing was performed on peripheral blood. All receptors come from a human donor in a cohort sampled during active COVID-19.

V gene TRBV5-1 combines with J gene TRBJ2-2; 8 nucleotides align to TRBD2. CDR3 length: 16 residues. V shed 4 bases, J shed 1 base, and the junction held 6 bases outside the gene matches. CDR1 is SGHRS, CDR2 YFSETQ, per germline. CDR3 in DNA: TGCGCCAGCAGCCGGGAGGGGTCACAGAACACCGGGGAGCTGTTTTTT. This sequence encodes CASSREGSQNTGELFF.

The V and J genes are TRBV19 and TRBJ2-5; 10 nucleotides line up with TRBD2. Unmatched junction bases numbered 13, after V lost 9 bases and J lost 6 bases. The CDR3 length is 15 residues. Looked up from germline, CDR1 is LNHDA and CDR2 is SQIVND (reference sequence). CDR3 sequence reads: CASTGGAGGRQTQYF. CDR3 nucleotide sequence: TGTGCCAGCACGGGGGGAGCGGGAGGGCGTCAGACCCAGTACTTC. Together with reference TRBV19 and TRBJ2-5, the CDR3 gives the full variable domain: DGGITQSPKYLFRKEGQNVTLSCEQNLNHDAMYWYRQDPGQGLRLIYYSQIVNDFQKGDIAEGYSVSREKKESFPLTVTSAQKNPTAFYLCASTGGAGGRQTQYFGPGTRLLVL.

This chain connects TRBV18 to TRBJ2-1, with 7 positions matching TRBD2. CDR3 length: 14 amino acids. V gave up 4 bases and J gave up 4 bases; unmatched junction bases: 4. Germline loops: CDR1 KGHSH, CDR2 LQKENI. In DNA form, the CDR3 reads TGTGCCAGCTCACACCCGGGACTATACAATGAGCAGTTCTTC. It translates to CASSHPGLYNEQFF.

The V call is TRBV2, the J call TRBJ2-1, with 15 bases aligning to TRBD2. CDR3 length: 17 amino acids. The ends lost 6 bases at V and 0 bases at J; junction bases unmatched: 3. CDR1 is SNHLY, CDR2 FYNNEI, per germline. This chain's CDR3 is CASRGLAGGDSYNEQFF. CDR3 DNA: TGTGCCAGCAGAGGACTAGCGGGGGGGGACTCCTACAATGAGCAGTTCTTC.

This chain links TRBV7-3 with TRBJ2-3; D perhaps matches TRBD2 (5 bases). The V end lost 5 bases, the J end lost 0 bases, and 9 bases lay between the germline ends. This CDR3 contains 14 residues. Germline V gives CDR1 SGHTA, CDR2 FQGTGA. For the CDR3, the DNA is TGTGCCAGCAGCCCCCAGCGGAGCACAGATACGCAGTATTTT. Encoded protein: CASSPQRSTDTQYF.

The CDR3 here is CASSQMWGGETQYF. CDR3 DNA sequence: TGTGCCAGCAGCCAGATGTGGGGCGGAGAGACCCAGTACTTC. The rearrangement links TRBV11-2 to TRBJ2-5, with a weak D call TRBD1 (5 bases). The CDR3 runs to 14 residues. Germline values: CDR1 SGHAT, CDR2 FQNNGV. Trimming removed 5 bases at V and 4 bases at J, with 14 bases between. Filled out from reference TRBV11-2 and TRBJ2-5, the complete variable domain reads EAGVAQSPRYKIIEKRQSVAFWCNPISGHATLYWYQQILGQGPKLLIQFQNNGVVDDSQLPKDRFSAERLKGVDSTLKIQPAKLEDSAVYLCASSQMWGGETQYFGPGTRLLVL.

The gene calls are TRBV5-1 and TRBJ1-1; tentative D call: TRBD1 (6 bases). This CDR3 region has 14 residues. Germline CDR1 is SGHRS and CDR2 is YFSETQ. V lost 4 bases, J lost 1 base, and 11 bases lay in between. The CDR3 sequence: CASSQQGGNTEAFF. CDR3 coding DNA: TGCGCCAGCAGCCAACAGGGTGGGAACACTGAAGCTTTCTTT.

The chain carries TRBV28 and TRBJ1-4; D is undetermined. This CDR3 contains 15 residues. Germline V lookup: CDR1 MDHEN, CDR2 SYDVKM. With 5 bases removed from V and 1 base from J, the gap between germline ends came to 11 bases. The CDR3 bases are TGTGCCAGCAGTCCGAGCAGGCAAACTAATGAAAAACTGTTTTTT. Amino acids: CASSPSRQTNEKLFF.

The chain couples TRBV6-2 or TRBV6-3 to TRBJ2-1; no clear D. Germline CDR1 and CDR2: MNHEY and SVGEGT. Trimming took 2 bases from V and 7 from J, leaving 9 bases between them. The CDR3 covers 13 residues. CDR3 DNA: TGTGCCAGCAGTTACCGGGTGGTAAATGAGCAGTTCTTC. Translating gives CASSYRVVNEQFF.

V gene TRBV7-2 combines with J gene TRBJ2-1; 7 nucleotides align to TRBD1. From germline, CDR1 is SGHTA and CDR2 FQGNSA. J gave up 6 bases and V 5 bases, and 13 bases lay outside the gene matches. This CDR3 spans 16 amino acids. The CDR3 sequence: CASSTPRPTGANEQFF. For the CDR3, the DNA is TGTGCCAGCAGCACCCCCCGCCCCACAGGGGCCAATGAGCAGTTCTTC.

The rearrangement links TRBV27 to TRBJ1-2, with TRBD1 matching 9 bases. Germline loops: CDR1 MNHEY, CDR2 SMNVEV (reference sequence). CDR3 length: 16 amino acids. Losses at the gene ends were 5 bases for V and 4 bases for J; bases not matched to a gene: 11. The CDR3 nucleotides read TGTGCCAGCAGTGCAACCGGGACAGGGAGAACCTATGGCTACACCTTC. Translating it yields CASSATGTGRTYGYTF.

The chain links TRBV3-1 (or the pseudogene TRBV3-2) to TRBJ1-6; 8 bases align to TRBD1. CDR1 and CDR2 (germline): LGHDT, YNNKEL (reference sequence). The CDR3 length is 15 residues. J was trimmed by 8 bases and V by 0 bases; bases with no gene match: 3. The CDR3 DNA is TGTGCCAGCAGCCAAGACCCCAGGGGGCATTCACCCCTCCACTTT. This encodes CASSQDPRGHSPLHF.

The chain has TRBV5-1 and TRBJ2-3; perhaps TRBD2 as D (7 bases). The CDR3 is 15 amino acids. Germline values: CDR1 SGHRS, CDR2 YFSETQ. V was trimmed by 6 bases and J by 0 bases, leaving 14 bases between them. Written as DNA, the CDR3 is TGCGCCAGCACTCCGGGGGGCCTGAGCACAGATACGCAGTATTTT. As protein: CASTPGGLSTDTQYF.

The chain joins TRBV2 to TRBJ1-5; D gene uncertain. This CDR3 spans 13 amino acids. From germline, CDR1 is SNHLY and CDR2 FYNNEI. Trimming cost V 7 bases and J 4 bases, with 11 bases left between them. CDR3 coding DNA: TGTGCCAGCACTACGAACCCAAATCAGCCCCAGCATTTT. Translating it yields CASTTNPNQPQHF.

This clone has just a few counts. CDR3 residues: CASSLKGSGQLRPYYGYTF. As DNA, the CDR3 is TGTGCCAGCAGCTTAAAAGGTTCGGGACAGTTAAGACCTTACTATGGCTACACCTTC. This chain links TRBV11-2 with TRBJ1-2, with TRBD1 identical over 7 bases. Losses at the gene ends were 2 bases for V and 3 bases for J; bases not matched to a gene: 18. CDR3 length: 19 amino acids. The germline CDR1 and CDR2 sequences are SGHAT and FQNNGV.

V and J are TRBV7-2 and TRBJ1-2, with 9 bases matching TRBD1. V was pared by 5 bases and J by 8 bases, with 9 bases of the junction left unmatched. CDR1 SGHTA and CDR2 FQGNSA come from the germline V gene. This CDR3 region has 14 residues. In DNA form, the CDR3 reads TGTGCCAGCAGCAAAGACAGGGGGGTTTCGGGCTACACCTTC. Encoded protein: CASSKDRGVSGYTF.

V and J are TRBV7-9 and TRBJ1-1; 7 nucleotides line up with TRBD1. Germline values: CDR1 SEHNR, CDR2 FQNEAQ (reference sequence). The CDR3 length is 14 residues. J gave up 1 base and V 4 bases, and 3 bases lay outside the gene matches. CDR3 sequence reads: CASSSSGGNTEAFF. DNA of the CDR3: TGTGCCAGCAGCTCTTCAGGGGGGAACACTGAAGCTTTCTTT. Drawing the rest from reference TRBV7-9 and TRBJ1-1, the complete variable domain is DTGVSQNPRHKITKRGQNVTFRCDPISEHNRLYWYRQTLGQGPEFLTYFQNEAQLEKSRLLSDRFSAERPKGSFSTLEIQRTEQGDSAMYLCASSSSGGNTEAFFGQGTRLTVV.

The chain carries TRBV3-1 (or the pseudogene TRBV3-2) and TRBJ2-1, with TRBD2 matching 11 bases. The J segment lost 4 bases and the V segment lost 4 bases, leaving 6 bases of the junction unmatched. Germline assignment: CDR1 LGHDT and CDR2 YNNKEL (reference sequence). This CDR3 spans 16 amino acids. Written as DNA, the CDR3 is TGTGCCAGCAGCCGGCGGACTAGCGGGTTATACAATGAGCAGTTCTTC. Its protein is CASSRRTSGLYNEQFF.

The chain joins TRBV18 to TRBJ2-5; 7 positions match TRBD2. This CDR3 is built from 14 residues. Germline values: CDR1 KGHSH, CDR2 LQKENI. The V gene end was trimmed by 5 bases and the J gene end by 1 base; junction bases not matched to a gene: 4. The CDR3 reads CASSTLASQETQYF. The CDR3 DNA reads TGTGCCAGCTCAACACTAGCGAGCCAAGAGACCCAGTACTTC.

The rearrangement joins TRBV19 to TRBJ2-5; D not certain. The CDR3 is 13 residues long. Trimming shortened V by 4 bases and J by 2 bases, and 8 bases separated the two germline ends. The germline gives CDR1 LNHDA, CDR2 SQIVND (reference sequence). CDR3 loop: CASSKSPQETQYF. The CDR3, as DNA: TGTGCCAGTAGTAAATCCCCTCAAGAGACCCAGTACTTC.

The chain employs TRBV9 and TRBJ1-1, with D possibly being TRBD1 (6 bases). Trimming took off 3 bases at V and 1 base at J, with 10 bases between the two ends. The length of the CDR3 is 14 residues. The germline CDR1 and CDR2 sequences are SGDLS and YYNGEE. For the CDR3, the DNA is TGTGCCAGCAGCGCGGGGACATGGAACACTGAAGCTTTCTTT. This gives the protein CASSAGTWNTEAFF.

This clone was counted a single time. CDR3 in amino acids: CASSARQNTEAFF. The CDR3 nucleotides read TGTGCCAGCAGCGCCCGACAGAACACTGAAGCTTTCTTT. The chain recombines TRBV7-2 with TRBJ1-1; D not resolved. The germline V gene has CDR1 SGHTA and CDR2 FQGNSA. This CDR3 spans 13 amino acids. Trimming cost V 5 bases and J 1 base, with 8 bases left between them.

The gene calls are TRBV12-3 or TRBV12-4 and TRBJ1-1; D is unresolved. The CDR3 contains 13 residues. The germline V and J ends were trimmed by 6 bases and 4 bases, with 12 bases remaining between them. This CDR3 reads CASSRGWITEAFF. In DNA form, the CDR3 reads TGTGCCAGCAGCCGAGGGTGGATCACTGAAGCTTTCTTT.

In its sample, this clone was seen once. CDR3 in DNA: TGTGCCAGCAGCTTAGTACGCGGGAGTTTCGATGAGCAGTTCTTC. Its translation: CASSLVRGSFDEQFF. The V gene is TRBV7-8, the J gene TRBJ2-1; 7 bases line up with TRBD2. CDR3 size: 15 residues. Germline trimming cut 1 base from V and 8 bases from J; bases unmatched to any gene: 8. From germline, CDR1 is SGHVS and CDR2 FQNEAQ. Looking up the rest from reference TRBV7-8 and TRBJ2-1 gives the full variable domain: GAGVSQSPRYKVAKRGQDVALRCDPISGHVSLFWYQQALGQGPEFLTYFQNEAQLDKSGLPSDRFFAERPEGSVSTLKIQRTQQEDSAVYLCASSLVRGSFDEQFFGPGTRLTVL.

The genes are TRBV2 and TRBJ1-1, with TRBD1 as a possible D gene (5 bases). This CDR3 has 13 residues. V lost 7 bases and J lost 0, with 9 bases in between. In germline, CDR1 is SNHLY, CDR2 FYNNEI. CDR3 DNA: TGTGCCAGCATTGGGGCGCTGAACACTGAAGCTTTCTTT. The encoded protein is CASIGALNTEAFF.

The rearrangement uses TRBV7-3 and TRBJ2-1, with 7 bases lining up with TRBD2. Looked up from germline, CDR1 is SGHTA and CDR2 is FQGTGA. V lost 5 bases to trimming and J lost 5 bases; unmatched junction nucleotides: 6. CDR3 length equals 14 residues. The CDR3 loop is CASSTGRNHNEQFF. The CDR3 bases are TGTGCCAGCAGCACCGGGAGGAACCACAATGAGCAGTTCTTC. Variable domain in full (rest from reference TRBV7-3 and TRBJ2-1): GAGVSQTPSNKVTEKGKYVELRCDPISGHTALYWYRQSLGQGPEFLIYFQGTGAADDSGLPNDRFFAVRPEGSVSTLKIQRTERGDSAVYLCASSTGRNHNEQFFGPGTRLTVL.

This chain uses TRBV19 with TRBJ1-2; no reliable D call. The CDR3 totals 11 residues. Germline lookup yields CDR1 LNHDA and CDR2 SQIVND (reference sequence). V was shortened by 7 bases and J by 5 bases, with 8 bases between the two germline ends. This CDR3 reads CASKSHYGYTF. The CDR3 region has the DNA TGTGCCAGTAAGAGCCATTATGGCTACACCTTC.